This is a list of T cell receptor beta chains from one sample in a study of response to subunit inactivated influenza vaccine. One entry per CDR3 protein, called by TCRdb with MiXCR from the RT-PCR reads. The table has approximately 170,000 distinct CDR3 sequences, about an eighth seen once. The specimen comprised CD8+ T cells sorted from PBMCs, sampled 5 days after vaccination. These receptor sequences come from a man aged 45-65 years who received an inactivated influenza vaccine. CDR3s include the opening cysteine and the closing phenylalanine or tryptophan. A D gene is named only where the DNA matches it firmly. Expanded clones get a size class; other rows say once, few or many, or leave the size out.

clone size: few
V gene: TRBV19
J gene: TRBJ1-1
D gene: TRBD1
CDR3 DNA: TGTGCCAGTAGCGACAGGGGAGGGGACACTGAAGCTTTCTTT
CDR3 protein: CASSDRGGDTEAFF

clone size: few
V gene: TRBV7-8
J gene: TRBJ2-1
D gene: TRBD2
CDR3 DNA: TGTGCCAGCAGCTTAACGGGCGAGGCCAGCGGGATTAATGAGCAGTTCTTC
CDR3 protein: CASSLTGEASGINEQFF

clone size: few
V gene: TRBV11-1
J gene: TRBJ2-2
D gene: NA
CDR3 DNA: TGTGCCAGCAGCCCCCCGAGAGGGGGGGCGCGGGACACCGGGGAGCTGTTTTTT
CDR3 protein: CASSPPRGGARDTGELFF

clone size: many
V gene: TRBV5-1
J gene: TRBJ1-1
D gene: TRBD1
CDR3 DNA: TGCGCCAGCAGCTTTTCCGGGACAGGGGACTTAGAAGCTTTCTTT
CDR3 protein: CASSFSGTGDLEAFF

clone size: few
V gene: TRBV12-3/TRBV12-4
J gene: TRBJ2-5
D gene: NA
CDR3 DNA: TGTGCCAGCGGAGAGGCCGGGAGCCAAGAGACCCAGTACTTC
CDR3 protein: CASGEAGSQETQYF

clone size: few
V gene: TRBV12-3/TRBV12-4
J gene: TRBJ2-5
D gene: NA
CDR3 DNA: TGTGCCAGCAGTCCACCAACTAGCCGAGAGACCCAGTACTTC
CDR3 protein: CASSPPTSRETQYF

clone size: NA
V gene: TRBV10-3
J gene: TRBJ2-3
D gene: NA
CDR3 DNA: TGTGCCATCAACCGGGGATGGCCAGATACGCAGTATTTT
CDR3 protein: CAINRGWPDTQYF

clone size: few
V gene: TRBV4-3
J gene: TRBJ2-1
D gene: NA
CDR3 DNA: TGCGCCAGCAGCCAAGAAACAGCCGACTCCTACAATGAGCAGTTCTTC
CDR3 protein: CASSQETADSYNEQFF

clone size: NA
V gene: TRBV11-2
J gene: TRBJ2-1
D gene: NA
CDR3 DNA: TGTGCCAGCAGCTTAGATTTAGGGTGGGGGGCTTCCTACAATGAGCAGTTCTTC
CDR3 protein: CASSLDLGWGASYNEQFF

clone size: NA
V gene: TRBV4-3
J gene: TRBJ2-7
D gene: NA
CDR3 DNA: TGCGCCAGCAGCCAAGATAAGGCAGGGGGGTACGAGCAGTACTTC
CDR3 protein: CASSQDKAGGYEQYF

clone size: NA
V gene: TRBV7-8
J gene: TRBJ2-1
D gene: NA
CDR3 DNA: TGTGCCAGCAGCTTAGTCTCTGGCAAAAGCTCCTACAATGAGCAGTTCTTC
CDR3 protein: CASSLVSGKSSYNEQFF

clone size: NA
V gene: TRBV19
J gene: TRBJ2-1
D gene: NA
CDR3 DNA: TGTGCCAGTAACCGGGACACTTTATCCTACAATGAGCAGTTCTTC
CDR3 protein: CASNRDTLSYNEQFF

clone size: few
V gene: TRBV29-1
J gene: TRBJ2-7
D gene: TRBD2
CDR3 DNA: TGCAGCGCTAAAGCGACTAGCGGGAACTACGAGCAGTACTTC
CDR3 protein: CSAKATSGNYEQYF